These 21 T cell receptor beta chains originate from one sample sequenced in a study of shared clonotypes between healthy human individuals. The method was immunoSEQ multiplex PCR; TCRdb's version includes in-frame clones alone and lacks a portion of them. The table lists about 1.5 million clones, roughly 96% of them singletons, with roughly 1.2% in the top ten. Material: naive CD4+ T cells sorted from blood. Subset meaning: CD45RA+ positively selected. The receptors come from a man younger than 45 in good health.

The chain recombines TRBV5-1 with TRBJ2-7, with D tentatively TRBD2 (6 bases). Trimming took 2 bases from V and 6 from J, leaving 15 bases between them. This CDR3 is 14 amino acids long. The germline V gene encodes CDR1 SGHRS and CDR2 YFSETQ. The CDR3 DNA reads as TGCGCCAGCAGCTTACTAGCCTCGGGGCTCGAGCAGTACTTC. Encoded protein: CASSLLASGLEQYF.

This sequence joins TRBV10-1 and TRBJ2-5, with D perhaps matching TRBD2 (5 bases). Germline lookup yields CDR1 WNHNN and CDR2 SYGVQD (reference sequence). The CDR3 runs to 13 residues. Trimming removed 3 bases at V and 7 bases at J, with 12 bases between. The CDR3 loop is CASSDRPEGTQYF. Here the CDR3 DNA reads TGCGCCAGCAGTGATCGGCCAGAGGGGACCCAGTACTTC.

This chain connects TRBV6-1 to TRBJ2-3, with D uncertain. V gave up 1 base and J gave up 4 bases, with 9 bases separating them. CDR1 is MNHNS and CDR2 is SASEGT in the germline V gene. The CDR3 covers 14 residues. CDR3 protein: CASSEGVIADTQYF. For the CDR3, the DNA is TGTGCCAGCAGTGAAGGGGTTATCGCAGATACGCAGTATTTT.

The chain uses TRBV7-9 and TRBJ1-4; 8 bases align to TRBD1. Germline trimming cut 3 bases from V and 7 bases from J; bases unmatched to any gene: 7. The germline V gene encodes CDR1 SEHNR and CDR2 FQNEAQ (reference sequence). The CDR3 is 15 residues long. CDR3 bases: TGTGCCAGCAGCTTGGACAGGGTCGGTGGTGAAAAACTGTTTTTT. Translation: CASSLDRVGGEKLFF.

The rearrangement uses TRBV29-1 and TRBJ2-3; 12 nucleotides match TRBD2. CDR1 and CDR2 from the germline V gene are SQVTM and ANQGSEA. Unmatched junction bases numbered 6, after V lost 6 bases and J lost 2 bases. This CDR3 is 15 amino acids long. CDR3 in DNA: TGCAGCGTCGTGACTAGCGGGAGTTTCACAGATACGCAGTATTTT. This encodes CSVVTSGSFTDTQYF.

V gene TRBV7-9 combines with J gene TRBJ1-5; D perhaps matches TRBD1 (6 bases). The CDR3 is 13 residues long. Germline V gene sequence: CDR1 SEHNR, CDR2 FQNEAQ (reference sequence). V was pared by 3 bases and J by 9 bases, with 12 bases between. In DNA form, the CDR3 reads TGTGCCAGCAGCTTCAAACAGGGAACGCCCCAGCATTTT. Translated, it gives CASSFKQGTPQHF. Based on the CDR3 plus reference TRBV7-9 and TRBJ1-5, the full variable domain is DTGVSQNPRHKITKRGQNVTFRCDPISEHNRLYWYRQTLGQGPEFLTYFQNEAQLEKSRLLSDRFSAERPKGSFSTLEIQRTEQGDSAMYLCASSFKQGTPQHFGDGTRLSIL.

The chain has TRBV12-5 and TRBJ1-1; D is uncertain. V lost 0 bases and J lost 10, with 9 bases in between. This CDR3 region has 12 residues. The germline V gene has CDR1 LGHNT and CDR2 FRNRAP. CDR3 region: CASGLVRGVAFF. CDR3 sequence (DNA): TGTGCTAGTGGTTTGGTACGCGGGGTAGCTTTCTTT.

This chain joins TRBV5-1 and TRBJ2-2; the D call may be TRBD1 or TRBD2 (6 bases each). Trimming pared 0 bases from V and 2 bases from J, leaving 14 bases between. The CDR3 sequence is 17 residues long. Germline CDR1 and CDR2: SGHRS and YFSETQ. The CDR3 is CASSLGVGGPNTGELFF. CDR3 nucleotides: TGCGCCAGCAGCTTGGGTGTCGGGGGCCCCAACACCGGGGAGCTGTTTTTT.

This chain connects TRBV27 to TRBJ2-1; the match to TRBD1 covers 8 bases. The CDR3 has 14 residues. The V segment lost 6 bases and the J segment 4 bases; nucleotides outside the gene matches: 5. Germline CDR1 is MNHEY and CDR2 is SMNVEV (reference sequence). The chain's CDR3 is CASRSTGVYNEQFF. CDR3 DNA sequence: TGTGCCAGCAGGTCGACAGGGGTGTACAATGAGCAGTTCTTC.

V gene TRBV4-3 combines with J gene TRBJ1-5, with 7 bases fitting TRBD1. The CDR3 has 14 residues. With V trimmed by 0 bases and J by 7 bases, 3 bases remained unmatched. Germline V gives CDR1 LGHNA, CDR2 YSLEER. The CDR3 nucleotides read TGCGCCAGCAGCCAAGAGACAGGGAACCAGCCCCAGCATTTT. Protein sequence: CASSQETGNQPQHF.

The CDR3 is CASRYSGTPYEQYF. Written as DNA, the CDR3 is TGTGCCAGCAGGTATTCGGGGACACCCTACGAGCAGTACTTC. The V and J genes are TRBV27 and TRBJ2-7, with D possibly being TRBD1 (6 bases). The CDR3 runs to 14 residues. Per germline, CDR1 MNHEY and CDR2 SMNVEV (reference sequence). Trimming cost V 6 bases and J 2 bases, with 14 bases left between them.

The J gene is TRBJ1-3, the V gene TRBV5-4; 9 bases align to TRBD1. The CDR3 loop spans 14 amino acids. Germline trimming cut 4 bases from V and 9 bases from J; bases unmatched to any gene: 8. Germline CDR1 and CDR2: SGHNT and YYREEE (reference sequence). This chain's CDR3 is CASSLDRGESTIYF. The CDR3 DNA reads TGTGCCAGCAGCCTGGACAGGGGCGAAAGCACCATATATTTT. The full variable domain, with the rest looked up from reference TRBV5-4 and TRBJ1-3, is ETGVTQSPTHLIKTRGQQVTLRCSSQSGHNTVSWYQQALGQGPQFIFQYYREEENGRGNFPPRFSGLQFPNYSSELNVNALELDDSALYLCASSLDRGESTIYFGEGSWLTVV.

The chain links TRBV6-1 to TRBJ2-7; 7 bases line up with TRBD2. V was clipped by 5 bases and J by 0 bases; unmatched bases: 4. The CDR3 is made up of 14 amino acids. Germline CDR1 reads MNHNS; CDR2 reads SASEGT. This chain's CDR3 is CASSWLADSYEQYF. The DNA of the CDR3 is TGTGCCAGCAGTTGGCTAGCGGACTCCTACGAGCAGTACTTC.

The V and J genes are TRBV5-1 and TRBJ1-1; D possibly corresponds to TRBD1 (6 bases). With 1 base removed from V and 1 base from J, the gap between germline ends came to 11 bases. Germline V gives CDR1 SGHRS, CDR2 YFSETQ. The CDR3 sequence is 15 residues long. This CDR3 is CASSLSTGRNTEAFF. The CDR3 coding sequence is TGCGCCAGCAGCTTGTCCACAGGGCGGAACACTGAAGCTTTCTTT. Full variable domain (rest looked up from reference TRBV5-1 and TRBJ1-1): KAGVTQTPRYLIKTRGQQVTLSCSPISGHRSVSWYQQTPGQGLQFLFEYFSETQRNKGNFPGRFSGRQFSNSRSEMNVSTLELGDSALYLCASSLSTGRNTEAFFGQGTRLTVV.

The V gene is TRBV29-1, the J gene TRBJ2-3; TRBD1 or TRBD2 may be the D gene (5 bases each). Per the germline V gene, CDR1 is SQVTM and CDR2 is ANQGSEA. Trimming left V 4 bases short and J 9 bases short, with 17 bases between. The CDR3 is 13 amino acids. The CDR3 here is CSVVRGVFETQYF. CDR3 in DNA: TGCAGCGTTGTCCGAGGGGTGTTTGAGACGCAGTATTTT.

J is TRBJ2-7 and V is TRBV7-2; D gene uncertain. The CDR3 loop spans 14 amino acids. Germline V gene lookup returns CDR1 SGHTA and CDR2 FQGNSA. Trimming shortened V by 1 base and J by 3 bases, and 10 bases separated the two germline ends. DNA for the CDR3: TGTGCCAGCAGCTTAGATCTGTACGACTACGAGCAGTACTTC. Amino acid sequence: CASSLDLYDYEQYF.

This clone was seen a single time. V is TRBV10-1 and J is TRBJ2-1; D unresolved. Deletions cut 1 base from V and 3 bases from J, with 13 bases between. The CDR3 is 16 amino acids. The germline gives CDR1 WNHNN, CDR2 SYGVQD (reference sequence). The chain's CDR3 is CASSEYSGALYNEQFF. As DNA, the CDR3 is TGCGCCAGCAGTGAGTATTCCGGAGCGCTCTACAATGAGCAGTTCTTC.

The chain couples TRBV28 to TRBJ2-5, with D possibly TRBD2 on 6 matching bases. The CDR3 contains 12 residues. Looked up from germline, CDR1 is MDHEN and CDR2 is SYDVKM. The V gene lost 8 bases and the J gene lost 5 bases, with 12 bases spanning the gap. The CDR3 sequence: CASGGLSETQYF. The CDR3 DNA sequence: TGTGCCAGCGGGGGACTGTCGGAGACCCAGTACTTC.

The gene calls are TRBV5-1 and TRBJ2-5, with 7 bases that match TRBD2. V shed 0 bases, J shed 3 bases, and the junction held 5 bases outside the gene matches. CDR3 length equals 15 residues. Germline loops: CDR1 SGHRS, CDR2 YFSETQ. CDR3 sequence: CASSLAGGPKETQYF. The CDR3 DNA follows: TGCGCCAGCAGCTTGGCGGGAGGACCGAAAGAGACCCAGTACTTC.

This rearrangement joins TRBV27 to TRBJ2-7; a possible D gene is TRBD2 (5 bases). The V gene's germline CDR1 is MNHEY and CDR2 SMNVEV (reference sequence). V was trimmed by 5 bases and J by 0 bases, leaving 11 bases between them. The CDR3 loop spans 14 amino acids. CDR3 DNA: TGTGCCAGCAGTGTAAGTAGCGTCTCCTACGAGCAGTACTTC. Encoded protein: CASSVSSVSYEQYF.

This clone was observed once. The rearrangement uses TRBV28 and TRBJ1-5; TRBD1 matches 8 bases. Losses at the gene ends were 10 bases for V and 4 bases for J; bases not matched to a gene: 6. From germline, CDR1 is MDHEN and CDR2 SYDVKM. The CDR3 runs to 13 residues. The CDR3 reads CATTGTGNQPQHF. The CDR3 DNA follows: TGTGCCACAACCGGGACAGGAAATCAGCCCCAGCATTTT.